Below are 17 T cell receptor beta chains sequenced from a single sample in a study of chemoradiotherapy in HPV16-positive cancers (dated by TCRdb to between 2021 and 2023). Receptor libraries were prepared by the immunoSEQ multiplex PCR assay. Entries here come from immuneACCESS through TCRdb and include only in-frame sequences with V and J called. Some clones fail to appear in such tables; in the studies checked, an unresolved V gene covers under half of the shortfall, and the cause of the remainder is unknown. The sample records some 25,000 clones, approximately 93% of which are singletons. The ten largest clones capture around 2.6% of the sample. The sample was taken from a patient who underwent chemoradiotherapy. The receptors originated from a human donor with HPV-associated anogenital cancer.

The chain links TRBV28 to TRBJ1-5; D gene uncertain. CDR3 length equals 11 residues. The germline V and J ends were trimmed by 3 bases and 5 bases, with 2 bases remaining between them. The V gene's germline CDR1 is MDHEN and CDR2 SYDVKM. The CDR3 here is CASSFDQPQHF. The CDR3 nucleotides read TGTGCCAGCAGTTTTGATCAGCCCCAGCATTTT.

This rearrangement joins TRBV11-2 to TRBJ2-1, with D hard to call. The CDR3 spans 14 residues. The V gene lost 3 bases and the J gene lost 5 bases, with 11 bases spanning the gap. Germline V gene lookup returns CDR1 SGHAT and CDR2 FQNNGV. The CDR3 loop reads CASSFLSGNNEQFF. CDR3 coding DNA: TGTGCCAGCAGCTTCTTAAGTGGAAACAATGAGCAGTTCTTC. Together with reference TRBV11-2 and TRBJ2-1, the CDR3 gives the full variable domain: EAGVAQSPRYKIIEKRQSVAFWCNPISGHATLYWYQQILGQGPKLLIQFQNNGVVDDSQLPKDRFSAERLKGVDSTLKIQPAKLEDSAVYLCASSFLSGNNEQFFGPGTRLTVL.

The genes are TRBV7-2 and TRBJ2-1; TRBD2 matches 8 bases. This CDR3 has 17 residues. Germline lookup yields CDR1 SGHTA and CDR2 FQGNSA. V lost 5 bases and J lost 2; bases outside the gene matches: 11. The CDR3 DNA sequence: TGTGCCAGCAGCCATCGAGGCCAGCGGGGGACCTACAATGAGCAGTTCTTC. This encodes CASSHRGQRGTYNEQFF.

This clone was counted only a few times. The chain joins TRBV14 to TRBJ2-5; the D gene could be TRBD1 or TRBD2 (6 bases each). Per germline, CDR1 SGHDN and CDR2 FVKESK. The CDR3 is 14 residues long. The V end was cut by 0 bases, the J end by 4 bases, with 9 bases between. The CDR3: CASSQDWGAETQYF. CDR3 in DNA: TGTGCCAGCAGCCAAGACTGGGGGGCAGAGACCCAGTACTTC. The full variable domain, its missing parts supplied by reference TRBV14 and TRBJ2-5, is EAGVTQFPSHSVIEKGQTVTLRCDPISGHDNLYWYRRVMGKEIKFLLHFVKESKQDESGMPNNRFLAERTGGTYSTLKVQPAELEDSGVYFCASSQDWGAETQYFGPGTRLLVL.

The V and J genes are TRBV5-1 and TRBJ2-7; D might be TRBD2 (6 bases). This CDR3 spans 13 amino acids. V dropped 5 bases and J dropped 6 bases, with 15 bases sitting between them. The germline V gene has CDR1 SGHRS and CDR2 YFSETQ. In nucleotides, the CDR3 is TGCGCCAGCAGTACCATAGCGACTAGCGAGCAGTACTTC. It is translated as CASSTIATSEQYF. Filled out from reference TRBV5-1 and TRBJ2-7, the complete variable domain reads KAGVTQTPRYLIKTRGQQVTLSCSPISGHRSVSWYQQTPGQGLQFLFEYFSETQRNKGNFPGRFSGRQFSNSRSEMNVSTLELGDSALYLCASSTIATSEQYFGPGTRLTVT.

This chain uses TRBV27 with TRBJ2-7; no clear D gene. Germline loops: CDR1 MNHEY, CDR2 SMNVEV (reference sequence). V was clipped by 8 bases and J by 0 bases, with 8 bases between them. This CDR3 region has 12 residues. CDR3 DNA: TGTGCCAGCCACCGATACTCCTACGAGCAGTACTTC. This sequence encodes CASHRYSYEQYF.

This chain uses TRBV7-8 with TRBJ2-7; D possibly corresponds to TRBD1 (5 bases). V was trimmed by 3 bases and J by 4 bases, leaving 13 bases between them. The CDR3 loop spans 14 amino acids. Germline V lookup: CDR1 SGHVS, CDR2 FQNEAQ. In DNA, the CDR3 is TGTGCCAGCAGCTTTTTTTCCAGGGCTTACGAGCAGTACTTC. Amino acid sequence: CASSFFSRAYEQYF. Full variable domain (rest looked up from reference TRBV7-8 and TRBJ2-7): GAGVSQSPRYKVAKRGQDVALRCDPISGHVSLFWYQQALGQGPEFLTYFQNEAQLDKSGLPSDRFFAERPEGSVSTLKIQRTQQEDSAVYLCASSFFSRAYEQYFGPGTRLTVT.

V gene TRBV28 combines with J gene TRBJ2-7; tentatively, D is TRBD1 (6 bases). CDR3 length: 16 amino acids. V was cut by 3 bases and J by 8 bases, with 23 bases left in between. Per the germline V gene, CDR1 is MDHEN and CDR2 is SYDVKM. The CDR3 region is CASSFLMAGAASKQYF. CDR3 DNA sequence: TGTGCCAGCAGTTTCCTTATGGCAGGGGCCGCGTCCAAGCAGTACTTC.

The chain has TRBV19 and TRBJ1-1; 8 nucleotides line up with TRBD1. The CDR3 consists of 16 residues. V shed 0 bases, J shed 1 base, and the junction held 4 bases outside the gene matches. Germline CDR1 reads LNHDA; CDR2 reads SQIVND (reference sequence). CDR3 bases: TGTGCCAGTAGTATAGATAGGGGACAGGAGAACACTGAAGCTTTCTTT. Protein: CASSIDRGQENTEAFF.

The genes are TRBV5-1 and TRBJ2-3; the match to TRBD2 covers 9 bases. The CDR3 extends over 16 amino acids. The J segment lost 3 bases and the V segment lost 4 bases, leaving 9 bases of the junction unmatched. Per germline, CDR1 SGHRS and CDR2 YFSETQ. The CDR3 protein is CASSGAGGGVTDTQYF. CDR3 bases: TGCGCCAGCAGCGGCGCTGGCGGGGGGGTGACAGATACGCAGTATTTT. Combining the CDR3 with reference TRBV5-1 and TRBJ2-3 gives the whole variable domain KAGVTQTPRYLIKTRGQQVTLSCSPISGHRSVSWYQQTPGQGLQFLFEYFSETQRNKGNFPGRFSGRQFSNSRSEMNVSTLELGDSALYLCASSGAGGGVTDTQYFGPGTRLTVL.

The V gene is TRBV27, the J gene TRBJ2-7, with 8 bases that match TRBD1. Germline V lookup: CDR1 MNHEY, CDR2 SMNVEV (reference sequence). The CDR3 is made up of 13 amino acids. Trimming at V came to 3 bases and at J to 5 bases, leaving 3 bases not matched to a gene. The CDR3 loop reads CASSFRQGHEQYF. CDR3 DNA: TGTGCCAGCAGTTTCAGACAGGGGCACGAGCAGTACTTC.

The chain links TRBV6-5 to TRBJ2-1, with 9 nucleotides matching TRBD2. The germline V gene encodes CDR1 MNHEY and CDR2 SVGAGI. The J segment lost 10 bases and the V segment lost 3 bases, leaving 13 bases of the junction unmatched. The CDR3 consists of 16 residues. The CDR3 region is CASSYGLAGGPGEQFF. The CDR3, as DNA: TGTGCCAGCAGTTATGGCCTGGCGGGAGGGCCCGGGGAGCAGTTCTTC.

The chain carries TRBV19 and TRBJ2-1; TRBD1 aligns across 7 bases. This CDR3 has 15 residues. The J segment lost 4 bases and the V segment lost 6 bases, leaving 9 bases of the junction unmatched. Germline CDR1 is LNHDA and CDR2 is SQIVND (reference sequence). CDR3 residues: CASSPNRGPYNEQFF. The DNA of the CDR3 is TGTGCCAGTAGCCCCAACAGGGGTCCATACAATGAGCAGTTCTTC.

The CDR3 reads CSARSYGYTF. CDR3 in DNA: TGCAGTGCTAGGAGTTACGGCTACACCTTC. The rearrangement joins TRBV20-1 to TRBJ1-2; D call uncertain. The V end was cut by 3 bases, the J end by 8 bases, with 7 bases between. CDR1 and CDR2 (germline): DFQATT, SNEGSKA (reference sequence). There are 10 residues in the CDR3.

The genes are TRBV20-1 and TRBJ2-7; no firm D call. Trimming left V 5 bases short and J 4 bases short, with 6 bases between. Germline CDR1 is DFQATT and CDR2 is SNEGSKA (reference sequence). The CDR3 consists of 10 residues. The CDR3 DNA reads TGCAGTGCTGGGCCTTACGAGCAGTACTTC. Encoded protein: CSAGPYEQYF.

There are a few counts of this clone. Here the CDR3 DNA reads TGTGCCAGCAGTCCCCTCGCGGGGGGGGGCGCGAATGGCTACACCTTC. This codes for CASSPLAGGGANGYTF. The chain couples TRBV28 to TRBJ1-2, with D tentatively TRBD1 (6 bases). Between the trimmed V and J ends, which lost 5 bases and 6 bases, there was a span of 22 bases. CDR3 length equals 16 residues. CDR1 and CDR2 from the germline V gene are MDHEN and SYDVKM.

The chain combines TRBV6-1 with TRBJ1-2, with a tentative D call TRBD1 (6 bases). Per the germline V gene, CDR1 is MNHNS and CDR2 is SASEGT. CDR3 length: 11 amino acids. V was clipped by 7 bases and J by 7 bases, with 10 bases between them. DNA for the CDR3: TGTGCCAGCAAGACAGGAGGTGGCTACACCTTC. This translates into CASKTGGGYTF.